This T cell receptor (beta chain) comes out of a study of vaccination and CD4 T cells after COVID-19. About the research overall: The study enrolled six male and four female convalescents, two of whom were Hispanic.

Time point defined: late sampling 161 to 241 days after vaccination in three convalescent patients. Regarding treatment: approximately nine-day PBMC culture with coronavirus spike peptide pools or control peptides (ViraFEST assay). This clonotype was recorded a few times. The target antigen is unknown. The Oncomine TCR Beta short-read assay sequenced DNA from cultured CD4+ T cells. TCRdb processed the PCR reads anew with MiXCR; each CDR3 protein has one entry. The profile shows some 19,000 distinct CDR3 sequences, approximately 56% of them singletons. Trimming removed 5 bases from V and 1 base from J; junction bases left unmatched: 12. This CDR3 has 17 amino acids. Germline CDR1 is SEHNR and CDR2 is FQNEAQ (reference sequence).

This TCR derives from a human donor who had recovered from COVID-19. The starting material was CD4+ T cells from blood, cultured in vitro, obtained about 7 months after SARS-CoV-2 vaccination. V usage is TRBV7-9 and J usage is TRBJ1-1, with 8 bases that match TRBD1. The CDR3 sequence: CASSRQVRTGRNTEAFF. The CDR3 region has the DNA TGTGCCAGCAGCCGACAGGTTCGGACAGGGCGGAACACTGAAGCTTTCTTT.